The entry below gives a single T cell receptor beta chain sequence along with its context. The table lists this clone with a few counts. Its antigen has not been determined. The record has no base qualities; no much larger clone is one base away. To prepare the library, the immunoSEQ multiplex PCR assay was applied. For the original study's pipeline: A statistical classification framework was built for diagnosing cytomegalovirus status from the catalog of TCR beta chain sequences. The source is immuneACCESS, and TCRdb retained only in-frame sequences with V and J called. Part of the clones is not carried over; for the studies checked, unresolved V genes explain less than half of this, and the remainder is unexplained. V and J calls and clone size are as listed in that table; D and trimming were resolved from the DNA. Present in this sample are hundreds of thousands of clones, 83% of which were seen just once. The top ten hold around 5.6% of the sample.

This record comes from a study of cytomegalovirus exposure and HLA in healthy donors (dated by TCRdb to 2017 to 2019). Concerning the study at large: According to a later analysis, one platform produced both the roughly 110 validation repertoires and the 720 or so repertoires of the first cohort. Besides the first cohort of approximately 670 subjects, a separate validation cohort made up of roughly 120 different subjects was used. The aim of the study was to test whether cataloging public T cell receptors could identify signatures of past pathogen exposure. High-throughput TCR immunosequencing, statistical association of individual TCRs with disease status, and machine learning were combined to predict cytomegalovirus infection status.

Taken from the germline V gene (reference sequence), the CDR1 and CDR2 loops are LNHDA and SQIVND. V is pared back by 9 bases and J by 4 bases, with 18 bases lying between the germline termini. CDR3 length: 14 amino acids, cysteine to phenylalanine. The kept DNA is CDR3 alone, 42 bases in frame from the first base. Separate from the roughly 700-subject first cohort, the validation cohort of about 120 subjects was the group to which the donors belonged. The research as a whole found: The validation cohort had no HLA typing available for a later analysis, so co-occurrence within that cohort was assessed over all 110 or so repertoires. In both the original and validation cohorts, the classifier was reported to diagnose cytomegalovirus status with high specificity and sensitivity. The study gave a list of under 200 TCR beta chains associated with cytomegalovirus. Most TCR sequences were seen in very few donors, while some public TCRs were found in many individuals. In vitro tests confirmed that a few of the cytomegalovirus-associated TCR beta chains recognize cytomegalovirus antigens. The authors suggested that the approach could potentially be generalized to other disease states and immunological phenotypes. In a later analysis, TCRs clustered in the first cohort were found to also tend to co-occur in the 100 to 150 validation repertoires, with 94% of cluster scores above 0.

Recombination joined TRBV19 with TRBJ1-2, and TRBD1 may be the D gene, going by 5 matching bases. This clonotype was sampled from a woman under 30 in good health and CMV-seronegative. The sequenced sample consisted of PBMCs. CDR3 reads: CASSDGGLGYGYTF. The DNA sequence follows: TGTGCCAGCTCGGACGGGGGTCTGGGCTATGGCTACACCTTC.